The next 3 T cell receptor beta chains were all read from a single sample in a study of metastatic and nonmetastatic thyroid tumors. TCRdb re-processed the PCR reads through MiXCR. The data hold about 20,000 clones, with roughly 29% observed a single time. Prior to thyroid surgery, none of the patients had received any treatment. Sequencing input: tumor tissue. Receptors originate from a male donor with papillary thyroid cancer or a benign thyroid nodule (not recorded which). Some clones in this sample may be carry-over from other donors' samples.

The gene calls are TRBV12-3 or TRBV12-4 and TRBJ1-4; D is perhaps TRBD1 (6 bases). With 3 bases removed from V and 7 bases from J, the gap between germline ends came to 9 bases. The CDR3 is 13 residues long. Written as DNA, the CDR3 is TGTGCCAGCAGTTTGCCAGGGGCTGAAAAACTGTTTTTT. Translation: CASSLPGAEKLFF.

This clone has a count of ten or more. The chain recombines TRBV4-1 with TRBJ1-1, with 7 bases identical to TRBD1. The germline gives CDR1 MGHRA, CDR2 YSYEKL. The trim removed 4 bases at V and 4 bases at J, leaving 9 bases unmatched. This CDR3 has 15 residues. CDR3 nucleotides: TGCGCCAGCAGCCTAGGAGGACAGGCAAGCACTGAAGCTTTCTTT. As protein: CASSLGGQASTEAFF.

V is TRBV2 and J is TRBJ2-5, with 8 nucleotides matching TRBD1. In germline, CDR1 is SNHLY, CDR2 FYNNEI. The CDR3 totals 17 residues. V lost 3 bases, J lost 3 bases, and 12 bases stayed unmatched. The CDR3 spells CASSDPDGQGGEETQYF. DNA for the CDR3: TGTGCCAGCAGTGATCCGGACGGACAGGGTGGGGAAGAGACCCAGTACTTC.